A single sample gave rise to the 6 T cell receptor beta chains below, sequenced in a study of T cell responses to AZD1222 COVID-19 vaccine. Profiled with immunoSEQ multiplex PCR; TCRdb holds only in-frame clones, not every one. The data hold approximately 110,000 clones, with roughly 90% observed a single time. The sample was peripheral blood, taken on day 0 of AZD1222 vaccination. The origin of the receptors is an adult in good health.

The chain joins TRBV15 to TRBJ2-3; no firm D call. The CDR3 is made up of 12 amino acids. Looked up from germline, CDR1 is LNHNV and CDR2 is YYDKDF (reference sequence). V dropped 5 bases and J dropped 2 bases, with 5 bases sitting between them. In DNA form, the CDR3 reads TGTGCCACCAGCCCGGACACAGATACGCAGTATTTT. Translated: CATSPDTDTQYF.

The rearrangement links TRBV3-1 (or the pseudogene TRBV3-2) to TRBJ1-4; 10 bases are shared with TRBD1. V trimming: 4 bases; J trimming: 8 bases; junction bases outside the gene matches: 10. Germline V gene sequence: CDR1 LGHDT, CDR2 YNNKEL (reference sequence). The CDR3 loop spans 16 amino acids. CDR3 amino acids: CASSPGTGQGREKLFF. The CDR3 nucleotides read TGTGCCAGCAGCCCCGGAACGGGACAGGGGAGGGAAAAACTGTTTTTT.

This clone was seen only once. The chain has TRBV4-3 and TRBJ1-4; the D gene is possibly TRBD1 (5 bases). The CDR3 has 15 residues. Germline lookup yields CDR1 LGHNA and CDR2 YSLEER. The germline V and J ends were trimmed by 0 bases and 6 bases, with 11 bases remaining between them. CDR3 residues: CASSQEYQGDEKLFF. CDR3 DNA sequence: TGCGCCAGCAGCCAAGAGTACCAGGGAGATGAAAAACTGTTTTTT.

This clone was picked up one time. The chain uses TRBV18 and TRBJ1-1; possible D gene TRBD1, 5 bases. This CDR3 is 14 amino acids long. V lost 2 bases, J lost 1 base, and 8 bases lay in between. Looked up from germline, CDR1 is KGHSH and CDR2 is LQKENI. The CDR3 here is CASSPGAGNTEAFF. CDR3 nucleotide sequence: TGTGCCAGCTCACCAGGGGCGGGGAACACTGAAGCTTTCTTT.

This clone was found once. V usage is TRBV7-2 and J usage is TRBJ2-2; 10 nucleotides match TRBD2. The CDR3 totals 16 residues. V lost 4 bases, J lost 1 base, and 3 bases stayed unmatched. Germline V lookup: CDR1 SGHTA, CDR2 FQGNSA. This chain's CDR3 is CASSSWTSGNTGELFF. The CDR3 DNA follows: TGTGCCAGCAGCTCCTGGACTAGCGGGAACACCGGGGAGCTGTTTTTT.

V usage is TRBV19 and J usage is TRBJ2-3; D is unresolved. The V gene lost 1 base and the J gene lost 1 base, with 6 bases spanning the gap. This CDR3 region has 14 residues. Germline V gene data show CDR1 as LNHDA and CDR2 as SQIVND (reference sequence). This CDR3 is CASSIAAGTDTQYF. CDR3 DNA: TGTGCCAGTAGTATAGCGGCTGGCACAGATACGCAGTATTTT.